This passage covers 30 T cell receptor beta chains from one sample sequenced in a study of lymphopenia after photon versus proton radiotherapy (dated by TCRdb to between 2017 and 2020). The library was produced with the immunoSEQ multiplex PCR assay. In its TCRdb copy, this immuneACCESS table keeps in-frame sequences only and misses some clones. Where compared with another copy, unresolved V genes explain less than half of these, and the others have no known cause. Across this sample there are about 58,000 clones, with approximately 88% seen only once. Together, the top ten hold around 2% of the sample. The sample here was peripheral blood, taken from a patient treated with proton-based radiotherapy. The origin of the receptors is a man between 60 and 70 years old with pancreatic cancer.

This chain joins TRBV11-3 and TRBJ1-1; tentatively, D is TRBD1 (5 bases). Germline lookup yields CDR1 SGHNT and CDR2 YENEEA. V shed 4 bases and J shed 3 bases, with 18 bases lying between them. CDR3 length: 16 residues. The DNA of the CDR3 is TGTGCCAGCAGCTCGATCCCCAGGGCGGGGGACACTGAAGCTTTCTTT. This sequence encodes CASSSIPRAGDTEAFF. Full variable domain (remainder filled in from reference TRBV11-3 and TRBJ1-1): EAGVVQSPRYKIIEKKQPVAFWCNPISGHNTLYWYLQNLGQGPELLIRYENEEAVDDSQLPKDRFSAERLKGVDSTLKIQPAELGDSAVYLCASSSIPRAGDTEAFFGQGTRLTVV.

The CDR3 coding sequence is TGTGCCAGCAGCTTAGTCGGGCTGGGCAGGGCCGAAGCTTTCTTT. It encodes CASSLVGLGRAEAFF. The chain employs TRBV7-8 and TRBJ1-1, with D possibly matching TRBD1 (5 bases). Germline CDR1 SGHVS, CDR2 FQNEAQ. V was shortened by 1 base and J by 8 bases, with 17 bases between the two germline ends. This CDR3 spans 15 amino acids.

The CDR3 spells CASSRDPRSGYNYGYTF. The CDR3 region has the DNA TGTGCCAGCAGTCGGGACCCGCGATCGGGGTATAACTATGGCTACACCTTC. The chain combines TRBV28 with TRBJ1-2; D is possibly TRBD1 (5 bases). There are 17 residues in the CDR3. V gave up 5 bases and J gave up 1 base, with 20 bases separating them. The V gene's germline CDR1 is MDHEN and CDR2 SYDVKM.

Here the CDR3 DNA reads TGCGCCAGCTTTGACTACGAGCAGTACTTC. Its protein product is CASFDYEQYF. V is TRBV10-1 and J is TRBJ2-7; the D is unclear. The germline V gene encodes CDR1 WNHNN and CDR2 SYGVQD (reference sequence). Trimming stripped 8 bases from V and 3 bases from J, with 5 bases between. The CDR3 is 10 residues long.

A single count supports this clone. The chain employs TRBV7-9 and TRBJ1-2; 7 bases are a match to TRBD1. The germline V gene encodes CDR1 SEHNR and CDR2 FQNEAQ (reference sequence). The CDR3 extends over 16 amino acids. The junction had 9 bases not matched to a gene; V was cut back by 4 bases and J by 1 base. In DNA form, the CDR3 reads TGTGCCAGCAGCTCCCTGACAGGGAAAAGTAACTATGGCTACACCTTC. It codes for CASSSLTGKSNYGYTF. Full variable domain (outside the CDR3, taken from reference TRBV7-9 and TRBJ1-2): DTGVSQNPRHKITKRGQNVTFRCDPISEHNRLYWYRQTLGQGPEFLTYFQNEAQLEKSRLLSDRFSAERPKGSFSTLEIQRTEQGDSAMYLCASSSLTGKSNYGYTFGSGTRLTVV.

This clone was picked up a small number of times. The chain links TRBV6-5 to TRBJ1-5; tentatively, D is TRBD1 (5 bases). CDR1 is MNHEY and CDR2 is SVGAGI in the germline V gene. Trimming cost V 6 bases and J 7 bases, with 16 bases left between them. The CDR3 spans 14 residues. The CDR3 sequence is CASSARAEGQPQHF. The CDR3 DNA reads TGTGCCAGCAGCGCCCGGGCTGAGGGGCAGCCCCAGCATTTT.

This clone was seen a handful of times. V gene TRBV7-8 combines with J gene TRBJ1-5, with a weak D call TRBD1 (6 bases). The CDR3 runs to 14 residues. The germline V and J ends were trimmed by 4 bases and 7 bases, with 14 bases remaining between them. Germline CDR1 reads SGHVS; CDR2 reads FQNEAQ. CDR3 DNA sequence: TGTGCCAGCAGCTCAACAGGGTTAAGACAGCCCCAGCATTTT. It is translated as CASSSTGLRQPQHF.

The chain uses TRBV9 and TRBJ2-3, with D possibly TRBD2 on 5 matching bases. The CDR3 is made up of 16 amino acids. Germline loops: CDR1 SGDLS, CDR2 YYNGEE. V lost 3 bases and J lost 4, with 18 bases in between. CDR3 DNA: TGTGCCAGCAGCGAGGGTCGAGCGGTAGGGTCAGATACGCAGTATTTT. Translated, it gives CASSEGRAVGSDTQYF.

The gene calls are TRBV30 and TRBJ1-2, with D tentatively TRBD1 (6 bases). The CDR3 is 13 amino acids. CDR1 is GTSNPN, CDR2 SVGIG, per germline (reference sequence). Trimming shortened V by 4 bases and J by 4 bases, and 13 bases separated the two germline ends. The CDR3 region is CAWNQGQIYGYTF. CDR3 in DNA: TGTGCCTGGAATCAAGGACAGATCTATGGCTACACCTTC.

V usage is TRBV30 and J usage is TRBJ1-3; 10 bases are a match to TRBD1. This CDR3 comprises 13 residues. Germline loops: CDR1 GTSNPN, CDR2 SVGIG (reference sequence). The V gene end was trimmed by 6 bases and the J gene end by 4 bases; junction bases not matched to a gene: 3. The CDR3 nucleotides are TGTGCCTGTCGACAGGGGGCCGGAAACACCATATATTTT. It translates to CACRQGAGNTIYF.

This rearrangement joins TRBV5-1 to TRBJ2-1, with D perhaps being TRBD1 or TRBD2 (5 bases each). Trimming cost V 6 bases and J 0 bases, with 10 bases left between them. Germline V gives CDR1 SGHRS, CDR2 YFSETQ. The CDR3 contains 14 residues. The CDR3 DNA follows: TGCGCCAGCACGGGGACCGTCTCCTACAATGAGCAGTTCTTC. Translated, it gives CASTGTVSYNEQFF.

This clone was picked up one time. The chain couples TRBV21-1 to TRBJ1-1. TRBV21-1 is given as a pseudogene. CDR3 size: 16 residues. CDR3 loop: CASSKDGLFSNTEAFF. As DNA, the CDR3 is TGTGCCAGCAGCAAAGACGGACTGTTTTCGAACACTGAAGCTTTCTTT.

This chain connects TRBV29-1 to TRBJ2-7, with TRBD2 identical over 13 bases. Trimming at V came to 4 bases and at J to 0 bases, leaving 12 bases not matched to a gene. CDR3 size: 18 residues. Germline V gene data show CDR1 as SQVTM and CDR2 as ANQGSEA. The CDR3 sequence is CSVGAAPGLAGSSYEQYF. Here the CDR3 DNA reads TGCAGCGTTGGAGCAGCACCGGGACTAGCGGGGAGCTCCTACGAGCAGTACTTC.

This chain's CDR3 is CASSVGTSGTYEQYF. As DNA, the CDR3 is TGTGCCAGCAGCGTAGGGACTAGCGGGACGTACGAGCAGTACTTC. The rearrangement links TRBV9 to TRBJ2-7; TRBD2 matches 12 bases. Trimming took 0 bases from V and 4 from J; bases not matched to a gene: 2. CDR1 is SGDLS and CDR2 is YYNGEE in the germline V gene. The CDR3 is 15 residues long.

The CDR3 protein is CASTTGFRDTILYEQYF. For the CDR3, the DNA is TGTGCCAGCACTACCGGGTTCCGGGACACGATCCTCTACGAGCAGTACTTC. The chain uses TRBV28 and TRBJ2-7, with D tentatively TRBD1 (6 bases). The CDR3 length is 17 residues. The ends were cut back, 7 bases at V and 3 bases at J, with 25 bases in the middle. The V gene's germline CDR1 is MDHEN and CDR2 SYDVKM. Full variable domain (missing parts from reference TRBV28 and TRBJ2-7): DVKVTQSSRYLVKRTGEKVFLECVQDMDHENMFWYRQDPGLGLRLIYFSYDVKMKEKGDIPEGYSVSREKKERFSLILESASTNQTSMYLCASTTGFRDTILYEQYFGPGTRLTVT.

The gene calls are TRBV30 and TRBJ1-1, with 7 bases fitting TRBD1. The V gene end was trimmed by 3 bases and the J gene end by 1 base; junction bases not matched to a gene: 5. CDR1 GTSNPN and CDR2 SVGIG come from the germline V gene (reference sequence). The CDR3 loop spans 14 amino acids. For the CDR3, the DNA is TGTGCCTGGAGATTACAGGGGAAGAACACTGAAGCTTTCTTT. Translation: CAWRLQGKNTEAFF.

The V gene is TRBV14, the J gene TRBJ2-1, with D unclear. The CDR3 is made up of 13 amino acids. Germline assignment: CDR1 SGHDN and CDR2 FVKESK. V lost 3 bases, J lost 7 bases, and 10 bases lay in between. The CDR3 DNA reads TGTGCCAGCAGCCAGGGTAGCTTTAATGAGCAGTTCTTC. This encodes CASSQGSFNEQFF.

The rearrangement uses TRBV19 and TRBJ2-1; D perhaps matches TRBD1 (6 bases). The CDR3 has 13 residues. The germline V and J ends were trimmed by 9 bases and 6 bases, with 15 bases remaining between them. Looked up from germline, CDR1 is LNHDA and CDR2 is SQIVND (reference sequence). The CDR3 DNA reads TGTGCCAGCTCCTACAGGGCCTTCAATGAGCAGTTCTTC. Encoded protein: CASSYRAFNEQFF.

This chain uses TRBV7-2 with TRBJ2-7, with D perhaps TRBD2 (5 bases). V lost 3 bases and J 3 bases, leaving 15 bases between the germline ends. The CDR3 extends over 15 amino acids. The germline CDR1 and CDR2 sequences are SGHTA and FQGNSA. CDR3 in DNA: TGTGCCAGCAGCTTTCCTCCGTGGGGAGACTACGAGCAGTACTTC. As protein: CASSFPPWGDYEQYF.

This sequence joins TRBV4-1 and TRBJ2-1; TRBD2 might be the D (6 bases). From germline, CDR1 is MGHRA and CDR2 YSYEKL. The CDR3 contains 15 residues. Trimming took 1 base from V and 0 from J, leaving 7 bases between them. The CDR3 sequence: CASSQVGGSYNEQFF. The DNA of the CDR3 is TGCGCCAGCAGCCAAGTGGGGGGCTCCTACAATGAGCAGTTCTTC.

The chain uses TRBV7-2 and TRBJ2-1; TRBD2 agrees at 10 bases. V shed 4 bases, J shed 5 bases, and the junction held 8 bases outside the gene matches. In germline, CDR1 is SGHTA, CDR2 FQGNSA. The CDR3 contains 16 residues. CDR3: CASSSPGTSEHNEQFF. CDR3 DNA sequence: TGTGCCAGCAGCTCCCCCGGGACTAGCGAACACAATGAGCAGTTCTTC.

The CDR3 DNA reads as TGCAGCGTTGGTCTTCTAGCGGGAGTCCCAGATACGCAGTATTTT. This translates into CSVGLLAGVPDTQYF. This chain connects TRBV29-1 to TRBJ2-3, with 10 nucleotides matching TRBD2. The J segment lost 4 bases and the V segment lost 4 bases, leaving 8 bases of the junction unmatched. The CDR3 spans 15 residues. CDR1 is SQVTM and CDR2 is ANQGSEA in the germline V gene.

This rearrangement joins TRBV2 to TRBJ2-7; D possibly corresponds to TRBD1 (5 bases). The CDR3 loop spans 14 amino acids. CDR1 SNHLY and CDR2 FYNNEI come from the germline V gene. Trimming removed 4 bases from V and 9 bases from J, with 19 bases in between. DNA of the CDR3: TGTGCCAGCAGTGTTGGAGAAGGGGCTGGCGCGCAGTACTTC. This encodes CASSVGEGAGAQYF.

Only a few counts were recorded for this clone. The J gene is TRBJ1-1, the V gene TRBV2, with TRBD1 as a possible D gene (5 bases). V was pared by 9 bases and J by 1 base, with 12 bases between. The CDR3 totals 13 residues. Germline CDR1 SNHLY, CDR2 FYNNEI. CDR3 in amino acids: CASMDMKNTEAFF. As DNA, the CDR3 is TGTGCCAGTATGGACATGAAGAACACTGAAGCTTTCTTT.

J is TRBJ2-7 and V is TRBV29-1; the D is unclear. V was clipped by 3 bases and J by 7 bases, with 10 bases between them. CDR3 length equals 11 residues. Germline CDR1 SQVTM, CDR2 ANQGSEA. CDR3 DNA: TGCAGCGTTGAGGTAGCAAGGGAGCAGTACTTC. Residues: CSVEVAREQYF.

The chain combines TRBV18 with TRBJ2-3, with TRBD2 identical over 7 bases. CDR1 and CDR2 (germline): KGHSH, LQKENI. J lost 0 bases, V lost 0 bases, and 3 bases had no gene match. The CDR3 consists of 16 residues. This chain's CDR3 is CASSPPQGGSTDTQYF. The CDR3 DNA reads TGTGCCAGCTCACCACCGCAGGGAGGGAGCACAGATACGCAGTATTTT.

In this sample, this clone turned up once. V gene TRBV5-1 combines with J gene TRBJ2-3; D not resolved. The germline gives CDR1 SGHRS, CDR2 YFSETQ. The CDR3 contains 15 residues. V lost 5 bases and J lost 2, with 15 bases in between. The CDR3 loop is CASRLGWVPTDTQYF. CDR3 nucleotide sequence: TGCGCCAGCAGGCTTGGTTGGGTCCCCACAGATACGCAGTATTTT. The full variable domain, its missing parts supplied by reference TRBV5-1 and TRBJ2-3, is KAGVTQTPRYLIKTRGQQVTLSCSPISGHRSVSWYQQTPGQGLQFLFEYFSETQRNKGNFPGRFSGRQFSNSRSEMNVSTLELGDSALYLCASRLGWVPTDTQYFGPGTRLTVL.

This chain connects TRBV7-9 to TRBJ1-1; tentatively, D is TRBD1 (6 bases). CDR3 size: 16 residues. Between the trimmed V and J ends, which lost 1 base and 1 base, there was a span of 13 bases. Germline lookup yields CDR1 SEHNR and CDR2 FQNEAQ (reference sequence). CDR3 sequence reads: CASSLGQGTRNTEAFF. CDR3 coding DNA: TGTGCCAGCAGCTTAGGGCAGGGGACCAGGAACACTGAAGCTTTCTTT.

The V and J genes are TRBV30 and TRBJ1-6; 9 bases agree with TRBD1. Germline V lookup: CDR1 GTSNPN, CDR2 SVGIG (reference sequence). The CDR3 runs to 14 residues. V shed 2 bases, J shed 7 bases, and the junction held 3 bases outside the gene matches. The CDR3 is CAWSRGTGNSPLHF. The CDR3 DNA follows: TGTGCCTGGAGTAGGGGGACAGGGAATTCACCCCTCCACTTT.

The chain links TRBV9 to TRBJ1-1; 8 bases line up with TRBD1. CDR3 length: 15 residues. The V segment lost 3 bases and the J segment 5 bases; nucleotides outside the gene matches: 9. Germline lookup yields CDR1 SGDLS and CDR2 YYNGEE. CDR3 loop: CASSAYITGGTEAFF. The CDR3 DNA reads TGTGCCAGCAGCGCCTACATCACAGGGGGTACTGAAGCTTTCTTT.